The clone carrying this T cell receptor (beta chain) was recorded many times. This sample stems from a study of tumor-infiltrating lymphocytes in oesophageal squamous cell carcinoma. The CDR3 runs 16 residues. Losses at the gene ends were 6 bases for V and 5 bases for J; bases not matched to a gene: 13. Germline V lookup: CDR1 MNHEY, CDR2 SVGEGT. From the PCR reads, TCRdb called clonotypes with MiXCR, one entry per CDR3 protein. Altogether some 10,000 distinct CDR3 sequences are present, roughly half being singletons, with the ten largest covering around 19%. The sequencing sample was made of esophageal tumor tissue. The TCR originated in a female donor with esophageal squamous cell carcinoma. V and J are TRBV6-2 or TRBV6-3 and TRBJ2-3; 8 bases are shared with TRBD2. The CDR3 DNA reads as TGTGCCAGCAGGCCATGGGGCGGGGGGCAAGGAGATACGCAGTATTTT. Translating gives CASRPWGGGQGDTQYF.